This T cell receptor beta chain comes out of a study of cytotoxic CD8 clonotypes in ibrutinib-treated CLL. There are 13 residues in the CDR3. Germline CDR1 reads MNHEY; CDR2 reads SMNVEV (reference sequence). V was cut by 0 bases and J by 7 bases, with 9 bases left in between. This table comes from immunoSEQ multiplex PCR, and its TCRdb copy is limited to in-frame clones, with some not included. The table includes around 40,000 clones, about two thirds detected once. The source was PBMCs, collected at disease progression, from a patient treated with ibrutinib. The chain couples TRBV27 to TRBJ1-2; possibly TRBD1 for D (5 bases). The sequence came from a human donor with chronic lymphocytic leukemia. The CDR3 sequence is CASSLSGGVGYTF. In DNA form, the CDR3 reads TGTGCCAGCAGTTTATCGGGGGGTGTTGGCTACACCTTC.